These T cell receptor beta chains were read from a single sample in a study of cytomegalovirus exposure and HLA in healthy donors. Some clones are missing from TCRdb's copy, which holds only in-frame ones; the method was immunoSEQ multiplex PCR. Here the sample spans about 120,000 clones, under 80% being singletons. Sequencing was performed on PBMCs. These receptors originate from a man between 60 and 75 years old in good health and CMV-seropositive. CDR3s include the opening cysteine and the closing phenylalanine or tryptophan. Each record gives: V gene, clone size, D gene, J gene, CDR3 DNA, CDR3 protein. The D gene is left open where the match is weak. Rows may omit the clone size; those that give it use once, few, many or a size class.

TRBV5-4	.	.	TRBJ1-2	TGTGCCAGCAGCTCGCCCACTGATCAATCCCATGGCTACACCTTC	CASSSPTDQSHGYTF
TRBV5-1	.	TRBD1	TRBJ2-7	TGCGCCAGCAGCCCCAAAGGACAGGGAAGTTCCTACGAGCAGTACTTC	CASSPKGQGSSYEQYF
TRBV19	.	.	TRBJ2-2	TGTGCCAGTAGTCCGGGACACCTAGGGACCGGGGAGCTGTTTTTT	CASSPGHLGTGELFF
TRBV7-9	.	TRBD2	TRBJ2-1	TGTGCCAGCAGCTTAAACCCCCTGGCAGGGAGGGTGGGCAATGAGCAGTTCTTC	CASSLNPLAGRVGNEQFF
TRBV30	.	.	TRBJ2-1	TGTGCCTGGAGCGGGAGCTCCTACAATGAGCAGTTCTTC	CAWSGSSYNEQFF
TRBV5-1	once	.	TRBJ1-5	TGCGCCAGCAGCTTGTCCGCGGGGCCTAATCAGCCCCAGCATTTT	CASSLSAGPNQPQHF
TRBV30	.	TRBD2	TRBJ2-1	TGTGCCTGGAGTGTACAAGCGGGAGCCTACAATGAGCAGTTCTTC	CAWSVQAGAYNEQFF
TRBV6-6	.	TRBD1	TRBJ2-7	TGTGCCAGCAGTCCTCCCGGGACAGGGTCTAGCGAGCAGTACTTC	CASSPPGTGSSEQYF
TRBV2	few	TRBD2	TRBJ2-3	TGTGCCAGCAGTAGGACTAGCGGGAGGACTACAGATACGCAGTATTTT	CASSRTSGRTTDTQYF
TRBV11-2	.	TRBD1	TRBJ1-4	TGTGCCAGCAGCCAATCACAGGGGGGAGATGAAAAACTGTTTTTT	CASSQSQGGDEKLFF
TRBV6-1	.	.	TRBJ2-3	TGTGCCAGCACCGGTAGCACAGATACGCAGTATTTT	CASTGSTDTQYF
TRBV2	.	.	TRBJ2-1	TGTGCCGGCAAACGGCTAGCGACGGGTGAGCAGTTCTTC	CAGKRLATGEQFF
TRBV9	.	TRBD1	TRBJ1-2	TGTGCCAGCAGCGTAGGATGGGGGACAGAGGCTGGCTACACCTTC	CASSVGWGTEAGYTF
TRBV2	few	.	TRBJ2-1	TGTGCCAGCAGTTCTCGCAGGGCGGGACTGGAGCAGTTCTTC	CASSSRRAGLEQFF
TRBV4-1	.	TRBD2	TRBJ2-1	TGCGCCAGCAGCCAAGAGGGTCCTCCTAGCGGATTCTACAATGAGCAGTTCTTC	CASSQEGPPSGFYNEQFF
TRBV13	.	TRBD1	TRBJ1-1	TGTGCCAGCAGCTTAGGACAGGGGGTCGGGAACACTGAAGCTTTCTTT	CASSLGQGVGNTEAFF
TRBV2	.	.	TRBJ2-6	TGTGCCAGCAGCCCCAGGGGCGGCCCCTCTGGGGCCAACGTCCTGACTTTC	CASSPRGGPSGANVLTF
TRBV30	few	.	TRBJ2-2	TGTGCCTGGAGACAGGGCCCGGGCACCGGGGAGCTGTTTTTT	CAWRQGPGTGELFF
TRBV30	.	TRBD1	TRBJ1-3	TGTGCCTGGAGTGTTGGCAGGGGGCGAGACACCATATATTTT	CAWSVGRGRDTIYF
TRBV29-1	.	TRBD1	TRBJ1-2	TGCAGCGTTGACCCCTCGCAGGGGGCCTATGGCTACACCTTC	CSVDPSQGAYGYTF
TRBV30	few	TRBD2	TRBJ2-7	TGTGCCTGGAGTTTCAGCGGGGCAAAGTTCTACGAGCAGTACTTC	CAWSFSGAKFYEQYF
TRBV6-6	.	TRBD1	TRBJ1-1	TGTGCCAGCAGTTTCCCGGGACAGCCGAACACTGAAGCTTTCTTT	CASSFPGQPNTEAFF
TRBV28	few	.	TRBJ2-1	TGTGCCAGCAGTCTCACCCCCGACAGCTACAATGAGCAGTTCTTC	CASSLTPDSYNEQFF
TRBV4-1	.	TRBD1	TRBJ1-5	TGCGCCAGCAGCCAAGAAGGACAGGGGAGCAATCAGCCCCAGCATTTT	CASSQEGQGSNQPQHF
TRBV5-6	once	TRBD1	TRBJ1-4	TGTGCCAGCAGCTTGGGGGACAGGGGGCGACTGTTTTTT	CASSLGDRGRLFF
TRBV11-2	.	.	TRBJ2-2	TGTGCCAGCAGCTTAGAACCGCACTCGAACACCGGGGAGCTGTTTTTT	CASSLEPHSNTGELFF
TRBV15	few	TRBD1	TRBJ1-3	TGTGCCACCAGCAGAGACAGGGGGAACGGAAACACCATATATTTT	CATSRDRGNGNTIYF
TRBV7-3	once	TRBD2	TRBJ2-5	TGTGCCAGCAGCCCGGGGACTAGAGGGAGGACGGTCGAGACCCAGTACTTC	CASSPGTRGRTVETQYF
TRBV28	.	.	TRBJ2-3	TGTGCCAGCAGTCTTGACTTGACAGATACGCAGTATTTT	CASSLDLTDTQYF
TRBV10-3	few	.	TRBJ1-1	TGTGCCATCAGTTCGACTGCGATTGAAGCTTTCTTT	CAISSTAIEAFF
TRBV5-1	.	TRBD1	TRBJ2-7	TGCGCCAGCAGCTTGGCCCAGGGACAGGGCTCATACGAGCAGTACTTC	CASSLAQGQGSYEQYF
TRBV5-1	.	TRBD1	TRBJ1-1	TGCGCCAGCAGCTTAGAACAGGGGGGGAAGACTGAAGCTTTCTTT	CASSLEQGGKTEAFF
TRBV5-1	.	TRBD1	TRBJ2-4	TGCGCCAGCAGCCAGGGGGACATTCAGTACTTC	CASSQGDIQYF
TRBV5-4	.	.	TRBJ2-6	TGTGCCAGCAGCCCTACCTTCTTGTCTCGCTCTGGGGCCAACGTCCTGACTTTC	CASSPTFLSRSGANVLTF
TRBV5-6	.	TRBD2	TRBJ2-7	TGTGCCAGCAGCCCGAAGGGACTAGCCACACTACGAGGGCAGTACTTC	CASSPKGLATLRGQYF
TRBV9	.	TRBD2	TRBJ2-7	TGTGCCAGCACTCCAGCGGGAGGGCCCTTCTACGAGCAGTACTTC	CASTPAGGPFYEQYF
TRBV2	.	TRBD1	TRBJ1-6	TGTGCCAGCAGTGGGACAGGGGGACATAATTCACCCCTCCACTTT	CASSGTGGHNSPLHF
TRBV6-1	once	TRBD2	TRBJ2-7	TGTGCCGGGGAGCGGGAATTCCCCTACGAGCAGTACTTC	CAGEREFPYEQYF
TRBV5-1	.	TRBD1	TRBJ1-2	TGCGCCAGCAGCTTGGAACAGGGGGCCTTCGGCGGCTACACCTTC	CASSLEQGAFGGYTF
TRBV19	.	TRBD2	TRBJ2-7	TGTGCCAGTAGTAGGACTAGCGGGGGTCCGGCGTACGAGCAGCACTTC	CASSRTSGGPAYEQHF
TRBV20-1	few	.	TRBJ2-7	TGCAGTGCTAGACGCTCCTACGAGCAGTACTTC	CSARRSYEQYF
TRBV5-1	.	TRBD1	TRBJ2-7	TGCGCCAGCAGCCACGGACAGGGCTCCTACGAGCAGTACTTC	CASSHGQGSYEQYF
TRBV11-2	.	.	TRBJ1-1	TGTGCCAGCAGCTTCCGGCAGGGAGGGACTGAAGCTTTCTTT	CASSFRQGGTEAFF
TRBV6-5	.	.	TRBJ1-5	TGTGCCAGCAGTTCGGTCAGTGGAGGAAGAAATCAGCCCCAGCATTTT	CASSSVSGGRNQPQHF
TRBV28	.	.	TRBJ2-1	TGTGCCAGCAGTCGAGGAGGGGGCAACTACAATGAGCAGTTCTTC	CASSRGGGNYNEQFF
TRBV5-1	once	.	TRBJ2-3	TGCGCCAGCAGCTTGGACAACAGGGTAATTTTGGGGGGCACAGATACGCAGTATTTT	CASSLDNRVILGGTDTQYF
TRBV25-1	.	.	TRBJ1-6	TGTGCCAGCAGTGAATACAGGGCTAATTCACCCCTCCACTTT	CASSEYRANSPLHF
TRBV15	.	.	TRBJ2-7	TGTGCCACCAGCAGAGAGGCGGCCTACGAGCAGTACTTC	CATSREAAYEQYF
TRBV9	.	TRBD2	TRBJ2-6	TGTGCCAGCAGCGTATCTCTAGCGGGAGGGGGAGCTGGGGCCAACGTCCTGACTTTC	CASSVSLAGGGAGANVLTF
TRBV19	.	TRBD2	TRBJ2-7	TGTGCCAGTAGTAAGCAGGGACTAACGTCCTACGAGCAGTACTTC	CASSKQGLTSYEQYF
TRBV6-5	.	TRBD1	TRBJ1-4	TGTGCCAGCAGTTACGCTGGACAGGGACCCGAAAAACTGTTTTTT	CASSYAGQGPEKLFF
TRBV7-8	.	TRBD1	TRBJ1-6	TGTGCCAGCAGCTTAGTTACAGGGGGGGCCGGTAATAATTCACCCCTCCACTTT	CASSLVTGGAGNNSPLHF
TRBV30	few	.	TRBJ2-5	TGTGCCTGGAGGGCAGGTTCAGCGGTGGAGACCCAGTACTTC	CAWRAGSAVETQYF
TRBV7-8	.	TRBD1	TRBJ2-5	TGTGCCAGCAGCTTTTCTTATGACAGGGGGAAAGGGGCCCAGTACTTC	CASSFSYDRGKGAQYF
TRBV27	.	TRBD1	TRBJ1-5	TGTGCCAGCAGTGTGAACAGGGGGAACAATCAGCCCCAGCATTTT	CASSVNRGNNQPQHF
TRBV6-5	.	.	TRBJ2-1	TGTGCCAGCAGCCCCCAAGGGGTCAATGAGCAGTTCTTC	CASSPQGVNEQFF
TRBV7-9	.	TRBD1	TRBJ1-6	TGTGCCAGCAGCTTGCAACAGGGGGCTCGGTCACCCCTCCACTTT	CASSLQQGARSPLHF
TRBV9	.	.	TRBJ2-3	TGTGCCAGCAGCGGTCTACCGGGGACAGATACGCAGTATTTT	CASSGLPGTDTQYF
TRBV5-1	.	TRBD2	TRBJ2-1	TGCGCCAGCAGCTTTAGCGGGGGGGAAATTGTGCAGTTCTTC	CASSFSGGEIVQFF
TRBV11-2	.	.	TRBJ2-3	TGTGCCAGCAGCTTAGATCTTACGCAGTATTTT	CASSLDLTQYF